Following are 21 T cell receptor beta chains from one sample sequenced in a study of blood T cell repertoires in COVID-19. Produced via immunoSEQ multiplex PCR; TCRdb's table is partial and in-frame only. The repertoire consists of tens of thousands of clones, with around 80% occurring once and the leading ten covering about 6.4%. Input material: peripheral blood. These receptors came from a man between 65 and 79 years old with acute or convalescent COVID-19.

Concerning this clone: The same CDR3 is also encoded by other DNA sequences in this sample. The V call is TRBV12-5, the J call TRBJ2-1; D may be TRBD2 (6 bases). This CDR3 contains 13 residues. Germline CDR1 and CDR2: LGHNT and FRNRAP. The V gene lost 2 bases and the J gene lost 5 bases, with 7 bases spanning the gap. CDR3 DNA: TGTGCTAGTGGTTTGACGGGGGACAATGAGCAGTTCTTC. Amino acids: CASGLTGDNEQFF.

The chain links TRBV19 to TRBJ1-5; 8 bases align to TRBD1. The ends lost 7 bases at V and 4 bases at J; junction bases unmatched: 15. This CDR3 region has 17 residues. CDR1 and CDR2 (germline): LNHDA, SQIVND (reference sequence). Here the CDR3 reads CASTPSQGGQKNQPQHF. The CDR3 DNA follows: TGTGCCAGTACCCCATCACAGGGGGGCCAAAAGAATCAGCCCCAGCATTTT.

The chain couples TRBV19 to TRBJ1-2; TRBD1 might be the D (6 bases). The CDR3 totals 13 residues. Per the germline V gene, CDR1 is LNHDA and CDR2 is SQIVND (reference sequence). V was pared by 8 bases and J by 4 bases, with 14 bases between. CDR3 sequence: CASSFRGAYGYTF. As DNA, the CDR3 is TGTGCCAGTTCGTTCCGGGGGGCCTATGGCTACACCTTC. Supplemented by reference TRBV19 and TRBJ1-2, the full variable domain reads DGGITQSPKYLFRKEGQNVTLSCEQNLNHDAMYWYRQDPGQGLRLIYYSQIVNDFQKGDIAEGYSVSREKKESFPLTVTSAQKNPTAFYLCASSFRGAYGYTFGSGTRLTVV.

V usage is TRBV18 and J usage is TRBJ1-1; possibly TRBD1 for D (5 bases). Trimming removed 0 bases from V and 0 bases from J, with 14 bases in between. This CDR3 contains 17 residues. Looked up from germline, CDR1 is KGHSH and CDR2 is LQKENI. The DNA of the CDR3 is TGTGCCAGCTCACCACCGAGACAGCAACTCATGAACACTGAAGCTTTCTTT. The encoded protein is CASSPPRQQLMNTEAFF.

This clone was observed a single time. The CDR3 region has the DNA TGCGCCAGCAGCCCAGGGACAGGGGGGGGGTACGAGCAGTACGTC. It specifies CASSPGTGGGYEQYV. The rearrangement links TRBV4-1 to TRBJ2-7, with 11 bases fitting TRBD1. The CDR3 loop spans 15 amino acids. The V segment lost 4 bases and the J segment 4 bases; nucleotides outside the gene matches: 6. The germline CDR1 and CDR2 sequences are MGHRA and YSYEKL.

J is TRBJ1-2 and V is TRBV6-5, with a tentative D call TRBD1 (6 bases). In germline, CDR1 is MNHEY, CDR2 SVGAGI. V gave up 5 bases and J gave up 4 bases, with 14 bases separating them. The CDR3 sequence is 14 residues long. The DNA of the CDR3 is TGTGCCAGCAGTCCCGGAGGGGGGGGCTATGGCTACACCTTC. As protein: CASSPGGGGYGYTF.

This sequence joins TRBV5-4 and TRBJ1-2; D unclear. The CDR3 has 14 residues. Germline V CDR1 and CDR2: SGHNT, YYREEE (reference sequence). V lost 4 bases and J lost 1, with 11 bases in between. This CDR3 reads CASSASQINYGYTF. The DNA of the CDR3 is TGTGCCAGCAGCGCCTCACAAATTAACTATGGCTACACCTTC.

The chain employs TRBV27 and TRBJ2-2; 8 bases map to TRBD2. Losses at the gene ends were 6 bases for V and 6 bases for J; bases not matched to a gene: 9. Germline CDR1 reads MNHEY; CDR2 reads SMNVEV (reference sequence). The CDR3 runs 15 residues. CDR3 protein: CASRGGSGSAGELFF. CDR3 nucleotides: TGTGCCAGCAGGGGGGGAAGCGGGAGTGCCGGGGAGCTGTTTTTT.

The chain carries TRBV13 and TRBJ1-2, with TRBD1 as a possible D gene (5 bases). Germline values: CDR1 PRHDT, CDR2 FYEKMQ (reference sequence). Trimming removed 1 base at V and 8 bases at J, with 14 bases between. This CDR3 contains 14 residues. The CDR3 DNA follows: TGTGCCAGCAGCTTAGAAGGGCAGGGATACGGCTACACCTTC. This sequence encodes CASSLEGQGYGYTF.

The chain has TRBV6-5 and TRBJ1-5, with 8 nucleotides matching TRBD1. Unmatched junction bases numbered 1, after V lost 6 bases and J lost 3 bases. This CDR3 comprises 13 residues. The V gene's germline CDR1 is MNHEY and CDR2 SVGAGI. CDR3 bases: TGTGCCAGCAGGACAGGGGCCAATCAGCCCCAGCATTTT. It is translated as CASRTGANQPQHF.

The CDR3 nucleotides are TGTCGTACCGGTTACACTGAAGCTTTCTTT. Protein sequence: CRTGYTEAFF. This chain connects TRBV28 to TRBJ1-1, with D unresolved. Per germline, CDR1 MDHEN and CDR2 SYDVKM. This CDR3 contains 10 residues. The whole variable domain, remainder taken from reference TRBV28 and TRBJ1-1, is DVKVTQSSRYLVKRTGEKVFLECVQDMDHENMFWYRQDPGLGLRLIYFSYDVKMKEKGDIPEGYSVSREKKERFSLILESASTNQTSMYLCRTGYTEAFFGQGTRLTVV.

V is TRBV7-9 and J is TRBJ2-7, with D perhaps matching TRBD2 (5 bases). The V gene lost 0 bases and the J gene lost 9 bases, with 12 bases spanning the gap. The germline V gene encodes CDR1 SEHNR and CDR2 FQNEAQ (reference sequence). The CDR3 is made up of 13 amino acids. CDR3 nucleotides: TGTGCCAGCAGCTTAGCAGACGGTGGAGGGCAGTACTTC. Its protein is CASSLADGGGQYF.

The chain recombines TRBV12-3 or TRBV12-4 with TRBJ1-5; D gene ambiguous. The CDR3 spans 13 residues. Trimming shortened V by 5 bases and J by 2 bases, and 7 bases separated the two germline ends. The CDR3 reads CASSVEGNQPQHF. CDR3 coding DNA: TGTGCCAGCAGTGTGGAGGGCAATCAGCCCCAGCATTTT.

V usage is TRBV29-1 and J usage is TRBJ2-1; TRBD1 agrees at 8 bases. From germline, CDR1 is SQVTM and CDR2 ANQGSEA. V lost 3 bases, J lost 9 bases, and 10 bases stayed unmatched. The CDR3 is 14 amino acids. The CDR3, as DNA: TGCAGCGTTGAGGAGGGACAGGATGAGTTTGAGCAGTTCTTC. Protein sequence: CSVEEGQDEFEQFF.

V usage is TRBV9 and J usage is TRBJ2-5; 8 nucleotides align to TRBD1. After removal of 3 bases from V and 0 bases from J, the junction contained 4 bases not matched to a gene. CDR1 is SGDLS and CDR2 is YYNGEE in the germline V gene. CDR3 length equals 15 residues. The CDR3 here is CASSARQGYQETQYF. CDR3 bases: TGTGCCAGCAGCGCCCGACAGGGGTACCAAGAGACCCAGTACTTC.

CDR3 residues: CASSGGQTGAPYNEQFF. For the CDR3, the DNA is TGTGCCAGCAGCGGGGGGCAGACAGGAGCACCCTACAATGAGCAGTTCTTC. The chain is built from TRBV9 and TRBJ2-1, with D perhaps matching TRBD1 (6 bases). V was pared by 3 bases and J by 2 bases, with 18 bases between. Looked up from germline, CDR1 is SGDLS and CDR2 is YYNGEE. This CDR3 has 17 amino acids.

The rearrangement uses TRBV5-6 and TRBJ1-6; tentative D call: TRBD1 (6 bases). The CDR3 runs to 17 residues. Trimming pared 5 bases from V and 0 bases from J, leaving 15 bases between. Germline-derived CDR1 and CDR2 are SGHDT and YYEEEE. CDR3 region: CASSSGQSGSYNSPLHF. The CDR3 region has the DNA TGTGCCAGCAGTTCTGGACAGAGCGGCTCCTATAATTCACCCCTCCACTTT.

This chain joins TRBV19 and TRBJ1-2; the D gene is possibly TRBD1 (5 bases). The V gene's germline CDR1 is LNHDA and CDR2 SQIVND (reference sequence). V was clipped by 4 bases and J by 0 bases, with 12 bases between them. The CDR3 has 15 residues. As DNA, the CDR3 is TGTGCCAGTAGTAGTACAGGCGCCCCTAACTATGGCTACACCTTC. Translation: CASSSTGAPNYGYTF.

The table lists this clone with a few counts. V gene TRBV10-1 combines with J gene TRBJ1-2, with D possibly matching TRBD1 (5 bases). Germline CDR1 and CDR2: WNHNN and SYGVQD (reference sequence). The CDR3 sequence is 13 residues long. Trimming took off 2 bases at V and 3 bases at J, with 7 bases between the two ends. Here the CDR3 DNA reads TGCGCCAGCAGTGAGCAACAGGACTATGGCTACACCTTC. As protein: CASSEQQDYGYTF.

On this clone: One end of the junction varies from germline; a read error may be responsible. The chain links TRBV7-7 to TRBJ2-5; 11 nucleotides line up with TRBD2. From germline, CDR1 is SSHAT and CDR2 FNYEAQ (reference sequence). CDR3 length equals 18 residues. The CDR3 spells CASSLVILAGGIRETQYF. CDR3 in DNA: TGTGCTAGCAGCTTAGTCATCCTAGCGGGGGGCATCCGGGAGACCCAGTACTTC.

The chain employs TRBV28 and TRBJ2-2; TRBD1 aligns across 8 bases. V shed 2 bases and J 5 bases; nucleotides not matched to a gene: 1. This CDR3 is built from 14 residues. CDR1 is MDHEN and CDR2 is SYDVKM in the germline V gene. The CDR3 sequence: CASSLQGATGELFF. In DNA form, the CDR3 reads TGTGCCAGCAGTTTACAGGGGGCTACCGGGGAGCTGTTTTTT.